These 16 T cell receptor beta chains share one sample of origin, sequenced in a study of T cell repertoires in cytomegalovirus infection. The antigens of these receptors remain unknown. TCRdb called the reads again in MiXCR, with one record for every CDR3 protein. The table records some 560,000 distinct CDR3 sequences, 40% of them present only once. The sample in question was cultured PBMCs, obtained from culture after CMV antigen stimulation. Receptor source: a human donor in good health (CMV status not recorded). Some clones in this sample may be carry-over from other donors' samples.

On this clonotype: At one end, the junction sequence differs from germline, possibly due to a read error. CDR3: CASSHPGTLDFKAFF. The CDR3 DNA reads as TGTGCCAGCAGCCACCCGGGGACGCTCGACTTTAAAGCTTTCTTT. The rearrangement links TRBV4-1 to TRBJ1-1; D may be TRBD1 (5 bases). The CDR3 loop spans 15 amino acids. Germline CDR1 is MGHRA and CDR2 is YSYEKL.

The CDR3 reads CASSTRTSGTNTGELFF. The CDR3 bases are TGTGCCAGCAGCACCCGGACTAGCGGGACTAACACCGGGGAGCTGTTTTTT. V gene TRBV7-2 combines with J gene TRBJ2-2; 12 bases fit TRBD2. This CDR3 has 17 residues. J lost 2 bases, V lost 5 bases, and 6 bases had no gene match. Germline V gene data show CDR1 as SGHTA and CDR2 as FQGNSA. Full variable domain (rest looked up from reference TRBV7-2 and TRBJ2-2): GAGVSQSPSNKVTEKGKDVELRCDPISGHTALYWYRQSLGQGLEFLIYFQGNSAPDKSGLPSDRFSAERTGGSVSTLTIQRTQQEDSAVYLCASSTRTSGTNTGELFFGEGSRLTVL.

There are a few counts of this clonotype. The chain is built from TRBV9 and TRBJ1-2; 7 bases fit TRBD1. Germline trimming cut 3 bases from V and 3 bases from J; bases unmatched to any gene: 11. Per the germline V gene, CDR1 is SGDLS and CDR2 is YYNGEE. CDR3 size: 16 residues. For the CDR3, the DNA is TGTGCCAGCAGCGAACGACAGGGTACATGGGACTATGGCTACACCTTC. Amino acid sequence: CASSERQGTWDYGYTF.

This clonotype has just a few counts. The J gene is TRBJ2-4, the V gene TRBV12-3 or TRBV12-4, with D uncertain. CDR3 length: 12 amino acids. V lost 0 bases and J 9 bases, leaving 6 bases between the germline ends. DNA for the CDR3: TGTGCCAGCAGTTTAGCGCCCGGCATTCAGTACTTC. It yields the protein CASSLAPGIQYF.

The table lists this clonotype with a few counts. The chain couples TRBV7-2 to TRBJ2-5; D is uncertain. The germline V gene encodes CDR1 SGHTA and CDR2 FQGNSA. This CDR3 is 14 amino acids long. V lost 2 bases and J lost 3, with 10 bases in between. Written as DNA, the CDR3 is TGTGCCAGCAGCTTAAGCCCCGCAGAAGAGACCCAGTACTTC. This codes for CASSLSPAEETQYF. Variable domain in full (rest from reference TRBV7-2 and TRBJ2-5): GAGVSQSPSNKVTEKGKDVELRCDPISGHTALYWYRQSLGQGLEFLIYFQGNSAPDKSGLPSDRFSAERTGGSVSTLTIQRTQQEDSAVYLCASSLSPAEETQYFGPGTRLLVL.

The chain links TRBV20-1 to TRBJ2-2, with a possible D match to TRBD2 (5 bases). This CDR3 has 15 residues. Germline V gene sequence: CDR1 DFQATT, CDR2 SNEGSKA (reference sequence). V shed 1 base and J shed 2 bases, with 11 bases lying between them. The CDR3 protein is CSARARTPNTGELFF. The CDR3 DNA follows: TGCAGTGCTAGAGCTAGGACTCCCAACACCGGGGAGCTGTTTTTT.

CDR3 nucleotides: TGTGCCAGCAGTTGCCGGCACGAGCAGTACTTC. It is translated as CASSCRHEQYF. The V and J genes are TRBV6-7 and TRBJ2-7, with D hard to call. TRBV6-7 is known as an ORF, though its function is uncertain. V dropped 4 bases and J dropped 5 bases, with 6 bases sitting between them. The CDR3 loop spans 11 amino acids.

The V and J genes are TRBV7-8 and TRBJ1-1; 7 bases match TRBD1. V shed 3 bases and J 4 bases; nucleotides not matched to a gene: 11. Germline assignment: CDR1 SGHVS and CDR2 FQNEAQ. The CDR3 length is 16 residues. The CDR3 loop is CASSFDRQGVFTEAFF. CDR3 bases: TGTGCCAGCAGCTTCGATAGACAGGGTGTATTCACTGAAGCTTTCTTT.

V and J are TRBV20-1 and TRBJ2-7; D remains unclear. This CDR3 is built from 14 residues. V gave up 6 bases and J gave up 2 bases, with 17 bases separating them. Per germline, CDR1 DFQATT and CDR2 SNEGSKA (reference sequence). CDR3 protein: CSALPRPITYEQYF. In nucleotides, the CDR3 is TGCAGTGCACTGCCTCGTCCGATTACCTACGAGCAGTACTTC.

This chain uses TRBV18 with TRBJ2-1, with 7 nucleotides matching TRBD2. The CDR3 sequence is 15 residues long. V lost 4 bases to trimming and J lost 0 bases; unmatched junction nucleotides: 3. Germline V CDR1 and CDR2: KGHSH, LQKENI. CDR3 nucleotides: TGTGCCAGCTCACTTAGCGGGTTCTCCTACAATGAGCAGTTCTTC. Its translation is CASSLSGFSYNEQFF.

This clonotype was detected many times. V usage is TRBV7-2 and J usage is TRBJ2-7; 8 bases map to TRBD2. The V gene's germline CDR1 is SGHTA and CDR2 FQGNSA. The CDR3 contains 15 residues. J gave up 4 bases and V 0 bases, and 5 bases lay outside the gene matches. CDR3 coding DNA: TGTGCCAGCAGCTTAGCTGGAAGCGGGGGTTACGAGCAGTACTTC. Residues: CASSLAGSGGYEQYF.

The chain combines TRBV5-4 with TRBJ2-7; D may be TRBD1 (6 bases). The CDR3 is made up of 15 amino acids. V lost 4 bases and J lost 1, with 15 bases in between. CDR1 and CDR2 from the germline V gene are SGHNT and YYREEE (reference sequence). The CDR3 nucleotides read TGTGCCAGCAGCCCAAGTGGGGGCGGGTCCTACGAGCAGTACTTC. Residues: CASSPSGGGSYEQYF.

The rearrangement uses TRBV7-4 and TRBJ2-7; D unclear. V dropped 5 bases and J dropped 7 bases, with 12 bases sitting between them. Per the germline V gene, CDR1 is SGHVT and CDR2 is SQSDAQ. The CDR3 loop spans 12 amino acids. The CDR3 sequence: CASSGLMGEQYF. CDR3 coding DNA: TGTGCCAGCAGCGGCCTGATGGGGGAGCAGTACTTC. The whole variable domain, filled in from reference TRBV7-4 and TRBJ2-7, reads GAGVSQSPRYKVAKRGRDVALRCDSISGHVTLYWYRQTLGQGSEVLTYSQSDAQRDKSGRPSGRFSAERPERSVSTLKIQRTEQGDSAVYLCASSGLMGEQYFGPGTRLTVT.

This clonotype occurred a few times. The chain is built from TRBV12-3 or TRBV12-4 and TRBJ1-1, with D unresolved. CDR3 length equals 13 residues. V gave up 8 bases and J gave up 3 bases, with 13 bases separating them. Here the CDR3 reads CASSGQLDTEAFF. The CDR3 DNA is TGTGCCAGCTCCGGGCAGCTGGACACTGAAGCTTTCTTT.

A few counts support this clonotype. This chain connects TRBV4-1 to TRBJ1-1; D is undetermined. Germline V lookup: CDR1 MGHRA, CDR2 YSYEKL. The CDR3 has 16 amino acids. The germline V and J ends were trimmed by 0 bases and 1 base, with 12 bases remaining between them. This CDR3 reads CASSQERSGSNTEAFF. The CDR3 DNA sequence: TGCGCCAGCAGCCAAGAAAGGTCCGGTTCGAACACTGAAGCTTTCTTT.

V usage is TRBV7-6 and J usage is TRBJ1-3; perhaps TRBD1 as D (6 bases). Trimming removed 4 bases at V and 0 bases at J, with 16 bases between. The V gene's germline CDR1 is SGHVS and CDR2 FNYEAQ. The CDR3 totals 17 residues. The CDR3 DNA is TGTGCCAGCAGCTCCTCCGGGACACAATACTCTGGAAACACCATATATTTT. Its translation is CASSSSGTQYSGNTIYF. Combining the CDR3 with reference TRBV7-6 and TRBJ1-3 gives the whole variable domain GAGVSQSPRYKVTKRGQDVALRCDPISGHVSLYWYRQALGQGPEFLTYFNYEAQQDKSGLPNDRFSAERPEGSISTLTIQRTEQRDSAMYRCASSSSGTQYSGNTIYFGEGSWLTVV.